The next 28 T cell receptor beta chains were all read from a single sample in a study of blood T cell repertoires in COVID-19. TCRdb's table, derived via immunoSEQ multiplex PCR, lists solely in-frame clones and lacks some. This table holds just under 65,000 clones, about 75% found once. Sequences were obtained from peripheral blood. These TCRs come from a woman older than 75 with acute or convalescent COVID-19.

The CDR3 protein is CAWSVQRYTEAFF. DNA for the CDR3: TGTGCCTGGAGTGTACAGCGGTACACTGAAGCTTTCTTT. This chain uses TRBV30 with TRBJ1-1; D gene uncertain. The CDR3 spans 13 residues. V dropped 0 bases and J dropped 3 bases, with 8 bases sitting between them. In germline, CDR1 is GTSNPN, CDR2 SVGIG (reference sequence).

The chain carries TRBV15 and TRBJ2-5; TRBD2 is a possible D gene (5 bases). V was cut by 5 bases and J by 3 bases, with 22 bases left in between. The CDR3 sequence is 17 residues long. Germline-derived CDR1 and CDR2 are LNHNV and YYDKDF (reference sequence). The CDR3 here is CATSGSRAAGRKETQYF. The CDR3 DNA sequence: TGTGCCACCAGCGGGAGCCGGGCTGCAGGACGAAAAGAGACCCAGTACTTC.

The V gene is TRBV12-3 or TRBV12-4, the J gene TRBJ2-1; D uncertain. The CDR3 contains 13 residues. The V and J ends lost 3 bases and 10 bases respectively, with 13 bases between them. This CDR3 is CASSFQASSEQFF. The CDR3 DNA reads TGTGCCAGCAGTTTTCAGGCCTCGAGCGAGCAGTTCTTC.

CDR3 nucleotide sequence: TGCAGTGCTAGAGATCGGGTGTCCCAGTACTTC. Encoded protein: CSARDRVSQYF. The chain employs TRBV20-1 and TRBJ2-5, with unresolved D. Germline CDR1 is DFQATT and CDR2 is SNEGSKA (reference sequence). Trimming took off 0 bases at V and 9 bases at J, with 8 bases between the two ends. The CDR3 totals 11 residues.

This chain joins TRBV5-6 and TRBJ1-2, with D perhaps TRBD1 (5 bases). This CDR3 spans 15 amino acids. V shed 0 bases and J shed 5 bases, with 14 bases lying between them. The V gene's germline CDR1 is SGHDT and CDR2 YYEEEE. CDR3 DNA sequence: TGTGCCAGCAGCTTGGCCGGGGGTGCCGGATATGGCTACACCTTC. Translating gives CASSLAGGAGYGYTF.

This chain links TRBV5-1 with TRBJ1-6; D is uncertain. This CDR3 spans 17 amino acids. Germline assignment: CDR1 SGHRS and CDR2 YFSETQ. Trimming shortened V by 2 bases and J by 3 bases, and 15 bases separated the two germline ends. CDR3 coding DNA: TGCGCCAGCAGCTTACCGCCCTCCGGGGACTATAATTCACCCCTCCACTTT. This gives the protein CASSLPPSGDYNSPLHF.

The chain is built from TRBV27 and TRBJ2-2, with TRBD1 as a possible D gene (5 bases). V shed 7 bases and J shed 7 bases, with 16 bases lying between them. The CDR3 runs to 14 residues. CDR1 and CDR2 from the germline V gene are MNHEY and SMNVEV (reference sequence). In DNA form, the CDR3 reads TGTGCCAGCAAATACAGTAGGGGCAGCGGGGAGCTGTTTTTT. Its protein is CASKYSRGSGELFF.

The chain employs TRBV28 and TRBJ1-4; D unclear. The germline V gene has CDR1 MDHEN and CDR2 SYDVKM. The V end lost 6 bases, the J end lost 8 bases, and 13 bases lay between the germline ends. The CDR3 consists of 13 residues. The CDR3 region is CASSNSRREKLFF. For the CDR3, the DNA is TGTGCCAGCAGCAACTCCCGTCGGGAAAAACTGTTTTTT.

The rearrangement uses TRBV5-1 and TRBJ2-5, with D possibly matching TRBD2 (6 bases). The germline gives CDR1 SGHRS, CDR2 YFSETQ. The CDR3 contains 13 residues. Trimming removed 6 bases at V and 4 bases at J, with 13 bases between. The CDR3 DNA follows: TGCGCCAGCATCCTGGAGGGGTCAGAGACCCAGTACTTC. Translation gives CASILEGSETQYF.

The V call is TRBV19, the J call TRBJ1-5; 8 bases fit TRBD1. This CDR3 is built from 16 residues. The germline gives CDR1 LNHDA, CDR2 SQIVND (reference sequence). The J segment lost 0 bases and the V segment lost 5 bases, leaving 6 bases of the junction unmatched. CDR3 region: CASSATGTGSNQPQHF. For the CDR3, the DNA is TGTGCCAGTAGTGCTACCGGGACAGGTAGCAATCAGCCCCAGCATTTT.

This clone was counted once. The CDR3 is CASSARDRAGSPLHF. CDR3 DNA sequence: TGTGCCAGCAGTGCAAGGGACAGGGCAGGGTCACCCCTCCACTTT. This rearrangement joins TRBV28 to TRBJ1-6; 9 nucleotides align to TRBD1. The V gene end was trimmed by 5 bases and the J gene end by 10 bases; junction bases not matched to a gene: 9. Germline V gives CDR1 MDHEN, CDR2 SYDVKM. The CDR3 sequence is 15 residues long.

V usage is TRBV6-4 and J usage is TRBJ1-6, with D possibly matching TRBD1 (6 bases). Trimming took off 3 bases at V and 9 bases at J, with 9 bases between the two ends. Germline V gene data show CDR1 as MRHNA and CDR2 as SNTAGT. The CDR3 sequence is 13 residues long. The CDR3 nucleotides read TGTGCCAGCAGTGAGAGCAGGGGTTCACCCCTCCACTTT. Translated, it gives CASSESRGSPLHF.

The chain uses TRBV15 and TRBJ2-7, with 7 nucleotides matching TRBD1. The CDR3 loop spans 13 amino acids. After removal of 4 bases from V and 3 bases from J, the junction contained 3 bases not matched to a gene. Germline CDR1 reads LNHNV; CDR2 reads YYDKDF (reference sequence). CDR3 in amino acids: CATSKQGFYEQYF. The CDR3 DNA reads as TGTGCCACCAGCAAACAGGGGTTCTACGAGCAGTACTTC.

This clone has just one count. The chain carries TRBV5-1 and TRBJ2-1; TRBD2 agrees at 7 bases. Germline values: CDR1 SGHRS, CDR2 YFSETQ. Losses at the gene ends were 4 bases for V and 8 bases for J; bases not matched to a gene: 15. The CDR3 is made up of 16 amino acids. The CDR3 bases are TGCGCCAGCAGCCCCAGAAGCGGGATAGGGTTCCATGAGCAGTTCTTC. Translated, it gives CASSPRSGIGFHEQFF.

The chain recombines TRBV10-3 with TRBJ2-1, with D perhaps TRBD2 (5 bases). The germline CDR1 and CDR2 sequences are ENHRY and SYGVKD. Trimming took off 4 bases at V and 8 bases at J, with 15 bases between the two ends. This CDR3 spans 14 amino acids. As DNA, the CDR3 is TGTGCCATCAGTGTTCTTGGGAGTAGGGATGAGCAGTTCTTC. Translation gives CAISVLGSRDEQFF.

The J gene is TRBJ1-5, the V gene TRBV27, with D unclear. The CDR3 covers 13 residues. Germline-derived CDR1 and CDR2 are MNHEY and SMNVEV (reference sequence). Trimming cost V 8 bases and J 3 bases, with 11 bases left between them. The CDR3 reads CASSSRYNQPQHF. CDR3 DNA sequence: TGTGCCAGCTCGTCGAGGTACAATCAGCCCCAGCATTTT.

This rearrangement joins TRBV18 to TRBJ2-3, with 11 bases aligning to TRBD2. The germline gives CDR1 KGHSH, CDR2 LQKENI. Trimming at V came to 2 bases and at J to 1 base, leaving 8 bases not matched to a gene. The CDR3 runs to 18 residues. CDR3 amino acids: CASSPGLAGGTRTDTQYF. CDR3 sequence (DNA): TGTGCCAGCTCACCAGGGCTAGCGGGAGGAACTCGCACAGATACGCAGTATTTT.

This clone was detected once. V and J are TRBV20-1 and TRBJ2-7; 10 positions match TRBD2. Germline V gene sequence: CDR1 DFQATT, CDR2 SNEGSKA (reference sequence). The CDR3 has 11 amino acids. The CDR3 coding sequence is TGCAGTGCCCTCGCTAGCGGGAGAAGGCTGGTC. Translated: CSALASGRRLV.

V and J are TRBV7-3 and TRBJ2-3, with D maybe TRBD1 (6 bases). This CDR3 contains 16 residues. V was clipped by 2 bases and J by 3 bases, with 15 bases between them. Germline CDR1 SGHTA, CDR2 FQGTGA. The CDR3 spells CASSLFVGGQTDTQYF. The CDR3 nucleotides read TGTGCCAGCAGCTTATTTGTAGGTGGACAGACAGATACGCAGTATTTT.

This rearrangement joins TRBV9 to TRBJ2-3, with D perhaps matching TRBD2 (5 bases). Germline assignment: CDR1 SGDLS and CDR2 YYNGEE. The V end was cut by 4 bases, the J end by 3 bases, with 18 bases between. The CDR3 has 16 amino acids. Written as DNA, the CDR3 is TGTGCCAGCAGCCCAAGAGGTGGGAGTTCGACAGATACGCAGTATTTT. Translated: CASSPRGGSSTDTQYF.

The chain has TRBV27 and TRBJ2-2; 8 bases are shared with TRBD2. There are 17 residues in the CDR3. The germline V gene encodes CDR1 MNHEY and CDR2 SMNVEV (reference sequence). V dropped 2 bases and J dropped 2; count of bases not matched to a gene: 7. The CDR3 region is CASSLTRREANTGELFF. CDR3 DNA: TGTGCCAGCAGTTTAACTCGGCGGGAGGCCAACACCGGGGAGCTGTTTTTT.

V is TRBV27 and J is TRBJ1-6; D is possibly TRBD1 (5 bases). The germline V gene encodes CDR1 MNHEY and CDR2 SMNVEV (reference sequence). The CDR3 is 14 residues long. Trimming cost V 5 bases and J 2 bases, with 7 bases left between them. The chain's CDR3 is CASSPGPYNSPLHF. Written as DNA, the CDR3 is TGTGCCAGCAGTCCAGGGCCCTATAATTCACCCCTCCACTTT.

CDR3 DNA sequence: TGTGCCAGCAGCTTGGGGGGACAGCCGAATAGCAATCAGCCCCAGCATTTT. Amino acids: CASSLGGQPNSNQPQHF. The V call is TRBV13, the J call TRBJ1-5, with 7 nucleotides matching TRBD1. This CDR3 has 17 amino acids. J was trimmed by 0 bases and V by 3 bases; bases with no gene match: 8. Germline V gives CDR1 PRHDT, CDR2 FYEKMQ (reference sequence).

This chain joins TRBV5-1 and TRBJ1-2, with 9 bases identical to TRBD1. Losses at the gene ends were 4 bases for V and 2 bases for J; bases not matched to a gene: 6. The CDR3 has 15 amino acids. The germline V gene has CDR1 SGHRS and CDR2 YFSETQ. CDR3 sequence: CASSARDRANYGYTF. The CDR3 DNA sequence: TGCGCCAGCAGCGCCCGGGACAGGGCCAACTATGGCTACACCTTC.

V usage is TRBV5-1 and J usage is TRBJ1-2; maybe TRBD1 (5 bases). Trimming left V 4 bases short and J 4 bases short, with 14 bases between. The CDR3 totals 14 residues. From germline, CDR1 is SGHRS and CDR2 YFSETQ. The CDR3 bases are TGCGCCAGCAGCCCGGAGGGCGGGGGCTATGGCTACACCTTC. Translation: CASSPEGGGYGYTF.

CDR3 in DNA: TGTGCCACCAGCCCCGCGGGGAATCAGCCCCAGCATTTT. Protein product: CATSPAGNQPQHF. This chain uses TRBV15 with TRBJ1-5; no firm D call. Germline V gene sequence: CDR1 LNHNV, CDR2 YYDKDF (reference sequence). Trimming left V 5 bases short and J 4 bases short, with 9 bases between. The CDR3 is made up of 13 amino acids.

CDR3 DNA: TGTGCCAGCAGAACGGGACAGCCCTACGAGCAGTACTTC. The encoded protein is CASRTGQPYEQYF. V usage is TRBV28 and J usage is TRBJ2-7; 7 bases fit TRBD1. Germline V CDR1 and CDR2: MDHEN, SYDVKM. Trimming cost V 6 bases and J 2 bases; bases outside gene matches: 4. This CDR3 has 13 amino acids.

CDR3: CASSFRQGAYEQFF. The CDR3 nucleotides read TGTGCCAGCAGTTTTCGACAGGGGGCCTATGAGCAGTTCTTC. This chain links TRBV28 with TRBJ2-1; 10 bases line up with TRBD1. Per germline, CDR1 MDHEN and CDR2 SYDVKM. CDR3 length: 14 amino acids. Losses at the gene ends were 3 bases for V and 8 bases for J; bases not matched to a gene: 4.